The sequence of this T cell receptor beta chain was determined in a study of blood T cell repertoires in COVID-19 (dated by TCRdb to 2018 to 2021). Background on the whole study: Collaborator samples came from the United States, Italy and Spain and covered acute and convalescent phases of COVID-19. The prospective study material was composed of cDNA or gDNA derived from T cells, B-cell-depleted T cells, or PBMCs. Subjects who had been exposed to COVID-19, were actively infected with it, or had recovered from it provided the deeply sampled blood TCRbeta repertoires that made up the dataset. The repertoires were made available in a free public database intended to serve as a resource for research on the immune response to SARS-CoV-2. The samples were drawn from the first 160 participants of the ongoing ImmuneRACE study and from about 1,200 subjects provided by 6 global collaborators. The sample metadata nearly always contained a de-identified subject ID, COVID-19 status, age in years and sex. Where HLA class I and class II types were available, the types were taken from metadata supplied by the sample provider, not from assay-based typing.

Summary of the overall study and its limitations: The quantity of clinical and demographic metadata differed by source and by participant and was supplied without curation.

Whole blood was collected in K2EDTA tubes by collaborating institutions according to the institutions' own protocols. Collaborator samples were shipped for TCRbeta analysis as frozen whole blood, isolated PBMCs, or DNA extracted from either sample type. TCRbeta CDR3 regions were amplified from genomic DNA using the immunoSEQ Assay, a bias-controlled multiplex PCR. Concerning the study's data processing: The number of nucleated cells in each sample was estimated from the amplification of reference gene primers within the assay. Sequence reads were collapsed and filtered to measure the absolute abundance of every unique TCRbeta CDR3 rearrangement. Productive Simpson clonality was computed per sample as the square root of Simpson's diversity index over productive rearrangements. The clones in this table, taken by TCRdb from immuneACCESS, are in-frame only. Not every clone is retained; where verified, under half of the shortfall comes from an unresolved V gene, and the cause of the rest is unknown. That table gives V, J and clone size, and the DNA gave D and trimming. For this sample the table gives over 150,000 clones, of which 76% were detected only once. In total, the top ten clones hold around 3.5% of the sample.

A word on this clone: Its cognate antigen has yet to be identified. Qualities for individual bases were not recorded, and no much larger clone is one base off.

The sample consisted of peripheral blood. The sequence was collected from a woman older than 75 with acute or convalescent COVID-19.

The CDR3 loop reads CASGTGPSNTIYF. The DNA sequence follows: TGTGCCAGCGGAACAGGGCCGAGTAACACCATATATTTT. This sequence uses TRBV25-1 and TRBJ1-3; a tentative D call is TRBD1 (6 bases match). Inclusive of the bounding cysteine and phenylalanine, the CDR3 is 13 residues long. Only the CDR3 DNA stays, 39 bases, in frame from base 1. Looking up the germline V gene yields CDR1 MGHDK and CDR2 SYGVNS. V drops 8 bases and J drops 7 bases, leaving 15 bases in between.